This T cell receptor (beta chain) was documented in a study of OX40 agonist ivuxolimab in advanced cancers. Regarding the complete study: The costimulatory receptor OX40 (CD134) was targeted by ivuxolimab, a fully human IgG2 agonistic monoclonal antibody. Partial responses occurred in three dose-escalation patients, of whom one had hepatocellular carcinoma and two had cutaneous melanoma. In the dose-escalation cohort, 75% to 90% of patients were male, and the mean age was around 65 years with a range of about 20 to 79. Intravenous ivuxolimab was administered to patients every 2 weeks at six dose levels: 0.01, 0.1, 0.3, 1.5, 3 and 10 mg/kg. Among the 50 to 55 dose-escalation patients, around 20 had hepatocellular carcinoma, 15 or so melanoma, 9 renal cell carcinoma and 9 head and neck cancer. Patients were allowed to have had prior anti-PD-1, anti-PD-L1 or anti-CTLA-4 therapy, and around 37% of the dose-escalation patients had previously received checkpoint inhibitors. Peripheral TCRbeta sequencing aimed to test whether ivuxolimab altered TCR sequence diversity and caused clonal T-cell expansion. The paper describes the monotherapy dose-escalation part (N of about 52 patients) of the phase I trial of ivuxolimab. Broader findings and caveats from the paper: After ivuxolimab, expanded clones were on average more numerous among CD8+ T cells than among CD4+ T cells. Low levels of normalized T-cell clonal expansion were also seen in some nonresponding patients. At doses of 0.1 to 3.0 mg/kg, clonal expansion of both CD4+ and CD8+ T cells in blood was seen between baseline and week 6. Antigen specificity was not determined for the clonally expanded peripheral T cells. In the 0.1-3.0 mg/kg groups, partial responders were among the patients with the lowest normalized peripheral clonal expansion, particularly in CD8+ T cells.

Patients with a history of autoimmune disease or receiving systemic immunosuppression were excluded from the trial. In every dose cohort, peripheral blood was drawn for TCR sequencing at baseline, cycle 4 day 1, and cycle 7 day 1. Samples came from an open-label, multicenter, first-in-human phase I dose-escalation trial of ivuxolimab. Adults with locally advanced or metastatic melanoma, renal cell, hepatocellular, or head and neck squamous cell carcinoma were enrolled in the trial. CD4+ and CD8+ T cells were sorted separately from peripheral blood before TCR sequencing. With regard to this clone: Its antigen remains undetermined. The record has no base qualities; no much larger clone is one base away.

Trimming leaves V shorter by 5 bases and J shorter by 10 bases, with the junction holding 4 bases beyond the gene matches. Its CDR3 holds 13 amino acids, cysteine through phenylalanine. CDR3 DNA is the only sequence kept; it has 39 bases, read in frame from the first base. The germline V gene provides CDR1 MNHEY and CDR2 SVGAGI. To sequence the TCRbeta CDR3 region, genomic DNA was isolated from the sorted cells. TCRbeta CDR3 regions were sequenced using the immunoSEQ Assay. Sourced from immuneACCESS, this table was stored by TCRdb with only in-frame sequences that have V and J called. A share of the clones is absent; for the studies checked, an unresolved V gene accounts for under half, and the remainder has no known explanation. The sample data list around 100,000 clones, and 91% of these were observed just once. The ten largest make up 0.3% to 0.4% of the sample.

This specimen was CD4+ or CD8+ T cells sorted from blood, taken in a trial of the OX40 agonist ivuxolimab. This TCR came from an adult with an advanced solid tumor such as melanoma, head and neck, liver or kidney cancer. The chain employs TRBV6-5 and TRBJ1-6, and 8 bases in between align with TRBD1. The CDR3 region: CASSDRQGSPLHF. The DNA sequence reads TGTGCCAGCAGTGACCGACAGGGGTCACCCCTCCACTTT.